The 28 T cell receptor beta chains below all came from one sample that was sequenced in a study of siplizumab effects on memory and regulatory T cells. TCRdb's table, derived via immunoSEQ multiplex PCR, lists solely in-frame clones and lacks some. The sample lists some 110,000 clones; around 94% were seen once. The sequenced sample consisted of non-Treg CD4+ T cells sorted from blood. Source of these receptors: a human donor in good health.

The chain has TRBV20-1 and TRBJ2-3; no firm D call. The germline gives CDR1 DFQATT, CDR2 SNEGSKA (reference sequence). The CDR3 is made up of 11 amino acids. V lost 3 bases and J 5 bases, leaving 6 bases between the germline ends. The CDR3 DNA follows: TGCAGTGCTAGCTCGGGAGATACGCAGTATTTT. Residues: CSASSGDTQYF.

This sequence joins TRBV9 and TRBJ1-2; no firm D call. The CDR3 extends over 12 amino acids. The germline CDR1 and CDR2 sequences are SGDLS and YYNGEE. The V end lost 0 bases, the J end lost 4 bases, and 4 bases lay between the germline ends. The CDR3 coding sequence is TGTGCCAGCAGCGTAGATTTCTATGGCTACACCTTC. Its translation is CASSVDFYGYTF.

The chain carries TRBV5-5 and TRBJ1-2, with a tentative D call TRBD1 (5 bases). Trimming took 0 bases from V and 1 from J, leaving 10 bases between them. CDR3 length equals 15 residues. The germline V gene encodes CDR1 SGHKS and CDR2 YYEKEE (reference sequence). The CDR3 here is CASSLASQGNYGYTF. The CDR3 coding sequence is TGTGCCAGCAGCTTGGCCAGTCAGGGTAACTATGGCTACACCTTC.

The J gene is TRBJ1-5, the V gene TRBV6-5; TRBD1 matches at 7 bases. Germline CDR1 reads MNHEY; CDR2 reads SVGAGI. Trimming removed 1 base from V and 6 bases from J; junction bases left unmatched: 3. The length of the CDR3 is 14 residues. CDR3: CASSYLTGTQPQHF. The CDR3 DNA reads TGTGCCAGCAGTTACTTGACAGGGACTCAGCCCCAGCATTTT.

The rearrangement uses TRBV9 and TRBJ1-2, with a weak D call TRBD1 (5 bases). The CDR3 covers 14 residues. With 4 bases removed from V and 0 bases from J, the gap between germline ends came to 10 bases. CDR1 is SGDLS and CDR2 is YYNGEE in the germline V gene. In DNA, the CDR3 is TGTGCCAGCAGCCCGGGGGGGACTAACTATGGCTACACCTTC. Residues: CASSPGGTNYGYTF.

This chain joins TRBV5-1 and TRBJ1-2; 7 bases are shared with TRBD1. This CDR3 is 15 amino acids long. The junction had 6 bases not matched to a gene; V was cut back by 4 bases and J by 0 bases. Germline V gene lookup returns CDR1 SGHRS and CDR2 YFSETQ. Here the CDR3 DNA reads TGCGCCAGCAGCCGCGGACAGGCTCCTAACTATGGCTACACCTTC. Its translation is CASSRGQAPNYGYTF.

The chain couples TRBV30 to TRBJ1-2; TRBD1 might be the D (5 bases). This CDR3 spans 13 amino acids. Trimming cost V 2 bases and J 4 bases, with 11 bases left between them. CDR1 is GTSNPN and CDR2 is SVGIG in the germline V gene (reference sequence). The CDR3 region has the DNA TGTGCCTGGAGTAAGGGGCTCATCTATGGCTACACCTTC. Translated: CAWSKGLIYGYTF.

The chain is built from TRBV19 and TRBJ2-7; no reliable D call. Germline V gene sequence: CDR1 LNHDA, CDR2 SQIVND (reference sequence). The CDR3 extends over 13 amino acids. The V gene lost 3 bases and the J gene lost 3 bases, with 9 bases spanning the gap. CDR3 in amino acids: CASSIAGYYEQYF. CDR3 coding DNA: TGTGCCAGTAGTATTGCAGGCTACTACGAGCAGTACTTC.

The chain employs TRBV5-1 and TRBJ2-1; TRBD2 aligns across 8 bases. V lost 5 bases, J lost 9 bases, and 7 bases stayed unmatched. The CDR3 has 13 residues. CDR1 is SGHRS, CDR2 YFSETQ, per germline. In DNA, the CDR3 is TGCGCCAGCAGATCTACTAGCGGCAGTGAGCAGTTCTTC. Translating it yields CASRSTSGSEQFF.

The rearrangement joins TRBV10-3 to TRBJ1-6; a weak D match, TRBD1 (5 bases). V shed 6 bases and J shed 10 bases, with 10 bases lying between them. Germline V gives CDR1 ENHRY, CDR2 SYGVKD. This CDR3 spans 12 amino acids. The CDR3, as DNA: TGTGCCATCAGACAGGAGCACTCACCCCTCCACTTT. Residues: CAIRQEHSPLHF.

J is TRBJ1-1 and V is TRBV10-3, with D hard to call. Germline loops: CDR1 ENHRY, CDR2 SYGVKD. Trimming removed 0 bases from V and 4 bases from J, with 12 bases in between. CDR3 size: 15 residues. CDR3 sequence reads: CAISESNGVGTEAFF. CDR3 DNA sequence: TGTGCCATCAGTGAGTCGAATGGGGTTGGCACTGAAGCTTTCTTT.

V usage is TRBV5-5 and J usage is TRBJ1-6, with D possibly being TRBD1 (5 bases). V was trimmed by 3 bases and J by 9 bases, leaving 7 bases between them. CDR3 length: 12 residues. Germline assignment: CDR1 SGHKS and CDR2 YYEKEE (reference sequence). This CDR3 is CASSSRASPLHF. For the CDR3, the DNA is TGTGCCAGCAGCTCCAGGGCTTCACCCCTCCACTTT.

The chain carries TRBV30 and TRBJ1-4, with 9 bases fitting TRBD1. Germline V CDR1 and CDR2: GTSNPN, SVGIG (reference sequence). The CDR3 spans 14 residues. V dropped 8 bases and J dropped 7; count of bases not matched to a gene: 11. CDR3 nucleotide sequence: TGTGCCGGACATGAAACAGGGGGCGTTGAAAAACTGTTTTTT. Protein sequence: CAGHETGGVEKLFF.

The chain recombines TRBV5-1 with TRBJ1-4, with 8 bases fitting TRBD1. CDR1 is SGHRS, CDR2 YFSETQ, per germline. V dropped 3 bases and J dropped 8; count of bases not matched to a gene: 9. The length of the CDR3 is 15 residues. The CDR3 protein is CASSSSDRVSEKLFF. Written as DNA, the CDR3 is TGCGCCAGCAGCTCGTCGGACAGGGTCAGCGAAAAACTGTTTTTT.

V is TRBV6-5 and J is TRBJ1-5, with a tentative D call TRBD1 (5 bases). CDR1 and CDR2 (germline): MNHEY, SVGAGI. The CDR3 extends over 13 amino acids. V dropped 5 bases and J dropped 7 bases, with 12 bases sitting between them. The CDR3 DNA is TGTGCCAGCAGTATTGCCAGGGACCAGCCCCAGCATTTT. Translating it yields CASSIARDQPQHF.

The chain employs TRBV5-8 and TRBJ1-4, with D possibly being TRBD1 (5 bases). CDR3 length: 14 amino acids. Germline V gene sequence: CDR1 SGHTS, CDR2 YDEGEE. V was shortened by 5 bases and J by 10 bases, with 18 bases between the two germline ends. In nucleotides, the CDR3 is TGTGCCAGCAGTCCGTGGGCCACTGGGGGAAAACTGTTTTTT. Translating it yields CASSPWATGGKLFF.

V and J are TRBV7-9 and TRBJ1-1; possibly TRBD1 for D (5 bases). Between the trimmed V and J ends, which lost 2 bases and 3 bases, there was a span of 7 bases. The CDR3 is made up of 13 amino acids. The germline CDR1 and CDR2 sequences are SEHNR and FQNEAQ (reference sequence). The CDR3 DNA is TGTGCCAGCAGCTTATCGGGGGACACTGAAGCTTTCTTT. Amino acid sequence: CASSLSGDTEAFF. Full variable domain (rest looked up from reference TRBV7-9 and TRBJ1-1): DTGVSQNPRHKITKRGQNVTFRCDPISEHNRLYWYRQTLGQGPEFLTYFQNEAQLEKSRLLSDRFSAERPKGSFSTLEIQRTEQGDSAMYLCASSLSGDTEAFFGQGTRLTVV.

This chain uses TRBV13 with TRBJ2-7; TRBD1 aligns across 9 bases. Germline loops: CDR1 PRHDT, CDR2 FYEKMQ (reference sequence). Trimming took 2 bases from V and 2 from J; bases not matched to a gene: 7. This CDR3 has 16 residues. CDR3: CASSLFPGQGTYEQYF. CDR3 in DNA: TGTGCCAGCAGCTTATTTCCGGGACAGGGAACCTACGAGCAGTACTTC.

This clone was seen once. The V gene is TRBV30, the J gene TRBJ1-3, with 7 positions matching TRBD1. The germline V gene has CDR1 GTSNPN and CDR2 SVGIG (reference sequence). V lost 1 base, J lost 5 bases, and 2 bases stayed unmatched. The CDR3 spans 13 residues. CDR3 amino acids: CAWSGDSRNTIYF. The DNA for the CDR3 is TGTGCCTGGAGTGGGGACAGCAGAAACACCATATATTTT.

This chain links TRBV4-1 with TRBJ2-2; D may be TRBD1 (7 bases). V was shortened by 1 base and J by 5 bases, with 17 bases between the two germline ends. The CDR3 is 17 amino acids. CDR1 is MGHRA and CDR2 is YSYEKL in the germline V gene. CDR3 nucleotide sequence: TGCGCCAGCAGCCAAGTGGCAGGGGGGCTTGTAACCGGGGAGCTGTTTTTT. Its protein product is CASSQVAGGLVTGELFF.

The chain employs TRBV7-6 and TRBJ2-7; D is possibly TRBD1 or TRBD2 (5 bases each). The CDR3 is 13 residues long. Trimming removed 5 bases from V and 7 bases from J, with 15 bases in between. Looked up from germline, CDR1 is SGHVS and CDR2 is FNYEAQ. The CDR3 loop reads CASSGFNRREQYF. CDR3 nucleotide sequence: TGTGCCAGCAGCGGCTTTAACAGGAGGGAGCAGTACTTC.

This clone was observed a few times. The genes are TRBV9 and TRBJ2-5; D is possibly TRBD2 (5 bases). Germline loops: CDR1 SGDLS, CDR2 YYNGEE. Between the trimmed V and J ends, which lost 4 bases and 9 bases, there was a span of 16 bases. This CDR3 has 13 residues. CDR3 sequence (DNA): TGTGCCAGCAGCCTAACCGCTAGAGCGGCCCAGTACTTC. This gives the protein CASSLTARAAQYF. The full variable domain, its missing parts supplied by reference TRBV9 and TRBJ2-5, is DSGVTQTPKHLITATGQRVTLRCSPRSGDLSVYWYQQSLDQGLQFLIQYYNGEERAKGNILERFSAQQFPDLHSELNLSSLELGDSALYFCASSLTARAAQYFGPGTRLLVL.

This clone appeared a few times. This sequence joins TRBV2 and TRBJ1-2; D not resolved. The CDR3 consists of 10 residues. Trimming left V 3 bases short and J 7 bases short, with 3 bases between. CDR1 and CDR2 (germline): SNHLY, FYNNEI. The CDR3 reads CASSESGYTF. The CDR3 DNA reads as TGTGCCAGCAGTGAGTCTGGCTACACCTTC.

The V and J genes are TRBV18 and TRBJ1-1, with 7 bases lining up with TRBD1. Trimming cost V 5 bases and J 1 base; bases outside gene matches: 10. Germline lookup yields CDR1 KGHSH and CDR2 LQKENI. The CDR3 extends over 16 amino acids. The CDR3 sequence is CASSAGQAVGNTEAFF. The CDR3 DNA reads as TGTGCCAGCTCAGCCGGACAGGCCGTGGGGAACACTGAAGCTTTCTTT.

The CDR3 reads CASSWTGRYGYTF. The CDR3 bases are TGTGCCAGCAGCTGGACAGGGAGGTATGGCTACACCTTC. The chain recombines TRBV5-4 with TRBJ1-2; 8 nucleotides match TRBD1. CDR3 length equals 13 residues. The V segment lost 3 bases and the J segment 5 bases; nucleotides outside the gene matches: 3. Looked up from germline, CDR1 is SGHNT and CDR2 is YYREEE (reference sequence). Full variable domain (rest looked up from reference TRBV5-4 and TRBJ1-2): ETGVTQSPTHLIKTRGQQVTLRCSSQSGHNTVSWYQQALGQGPQFIFQYYREEENGRGNFPPRFSGLQFPNYSSELNVNALELDDSALYLCASSWTGRYGYTFGSGTRLTVV.

The chain is built from TRBV5-1 and TRBJ2-5; D is undetermined. Trimming cost V 0 bases and J 2 bases, with 5 bases left between them. Germline V lookup: CDR1 SGHRS, CDR2 YFSETQ. This CDR3 is built from 13 residues. As DNA, the CDR3 is TGCGCCAGCAGCTTGGCACCTCAAGAGACCCAGTACTTC. This codes for CASSLAPQETQYF. The variable domain in full, with the rest retrieved from reference TRBV5-1 and TRBJ2-5, is KAGVTQTPRYLIKTRGQQVTLSCSPISGHRSVSWYQQTPGQGLQFLFEYFSETQRNKGNFPGRFSGRQFSNSRSEMNVSTLELGDSALYLCASSLAPQETQYFGPGTRLLVL.

The rearrangement links TRBV11-2 to TRBJ1-1; no definite D call. V dropped 1 base and J dropped 1 base, with 10 bases sitting between them. Per germline, CDR1 SGHAT and CDR2 FQNNGV. This CDR3 is 15 amino acids long. CDR3 bases: TGTGCCAGCAGCTTAGTAAATCGGCAGAACACTGAAGCTTTCTTT. This gives the protein CASSLVNRQNTEAFF.

The chain uses TRBV5-1 and TRBJ1-3; the D is unclear. Germline V lookup: CDR1 SGHRS, CDR2 YFSETQ. CDR3 size: 15 residues. V lost 4 bases, J lost 3 bases, and 14 bases lay in between. DNA for the CDR3: TGCGCCAGCAGCGACCGACCGTCTCTTGGAAACACCATATATTTT. Translation: CASSDRPSLGNTIYF. The full variable domain, completed using reference TRBV5-1 and TRBJ1-3, is KAGVTQTPRYLIKTRGQQVTLSCSPISGHRSVSWYQQTPGQGLQFLFEYFSETQRNKGNFPGRFSGRQFSNSRSEMNVSTLELGDSALYLCASSDRPSLGNTIYFGEGSWLTVV.